This T cell receptor (beta chain) was recorded in a study of cytomegalovirus exposure and HLA in healthy donors. The trim removed 4 bases at V and 3 bases at J, leaving 8 bases unmatched. Per the germline V gene, CDR1 is MNHEY and CDR2 is SMNVEV (reference sequence). This CDR3 is 15 amino acids long. Findings and caveats of the study: Reportedly, cytomegalovirus status was diagnosed with high sensitivity and specificity. Immune exposure data for these donors was limited to CMV serostatus. Many donors shared some public TCRs, even though most TCR sequences were rare.

13 Jbeta primers and 60 Vbeta primers were used for the PCR. As originally analysed: Later, an analysis found around 80 million unique TCR beta chains, and approximately 10 million of these were shared. Only in-frame clones appear in the TCRdb table, and some are missing; sequencing was by immunoSEQ multiplex PCR. V, J and clone size were drawn from that table, and D and trimming were deduced from the DNA. The sample lists 110,000 to 150,000 clones; about 74% were seen once. Concerning this clone: The antigen is undetermined.

Sequenced input: PBMCs. This sequence was found in a middle-aged woman in good health and CMV-seronegative. This chain joins TRBV27 and TRBJ2-7; 8 nucleotides agree with TRBD2. This chain's CDR3 is CASSSLTSVYYEQYF. CDR3 bases: TGTGCCAGCAGTTCTTTGACTAGCGTATACTACGAGCAGTACTTC.